This TCR beta chain is from a study of blood T cell repertoires in COVID-19. Study details: Italy, Spain and the United States were the sources of the convalescent and acute COVID-19 samples. The cDNA or gDNA used as material had been derived from T cells, B-cell-depleted T cells, or PBMCs.

In the source study's methods: Amplification from reference gene primers served as the basis for estimated nucleated cell counts. Sequencing was performed with immunoSEQ multiplex PCR; in TCRdb, only in-frame clones are kept and a portion is missing. The DNA was the basis for D and trimming; V, J and clone size are from that table. The table lists 140,000 or so clones, 84% of them singletons, with around 9.5% in the top ten. The CDR3 length is 13 residues. The germline V gene encodes CDR1 MNHNY and CDR2 SVGAGI (reference sequence). Trimming pared 4 bases from V and 2 bases from J, leaving 8 bases between.

Sequencing was performed on peripheral blood. V is TRBV6-6 and J is TRBJ1-1, with D perhaps matching TRBD1 (5 bases). The TCR sequence derives from a young man with COVID-19, enrolled during active disease. The CDR3 protein is CASSSGFNTEAFF. The CDR3 DNA follows: TGTGCCAGCAGTTCAGGGTTTAACACTGAAGCTTTCTTT.